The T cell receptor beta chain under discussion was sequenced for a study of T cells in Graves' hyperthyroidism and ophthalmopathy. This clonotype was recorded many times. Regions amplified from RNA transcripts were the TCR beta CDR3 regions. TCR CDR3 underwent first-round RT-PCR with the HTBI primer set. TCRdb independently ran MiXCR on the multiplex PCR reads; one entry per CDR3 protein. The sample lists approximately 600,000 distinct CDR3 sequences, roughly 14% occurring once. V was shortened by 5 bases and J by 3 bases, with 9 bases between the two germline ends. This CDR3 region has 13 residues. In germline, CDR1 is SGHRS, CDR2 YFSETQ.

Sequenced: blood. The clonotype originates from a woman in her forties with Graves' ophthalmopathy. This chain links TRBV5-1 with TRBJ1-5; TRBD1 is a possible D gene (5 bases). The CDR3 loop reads CASRVGPNQPQHF. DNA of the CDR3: TGCGCCAGCAGGGTGGGGCCCAATCAGCCCCAGCATTTT.